This TCR beta chain is from a study of blood T cells in healthy people across ages. Study-wide results and limits: When set beside aged donors, long-lived donors presented more naive CD4+ cells and higher diversity. A roughly linear fall in TCR beta diversity per million T cells was seen with increasing age.

The sample providers were healthy Caucasian people from Russia, aged roughly 6 to 90. Isolated per sample were at least 6 million PBMCs. This CDR3 region has 13 residues. The V gene's germline CDR1 is DFQATT and CDR2 SNEGSKA (reference sequence). Comments on this clonotype: What it binds is not known. A much larger clone is a single base away; this may be a read error.

Primed by a sample-barcoded 5' primer and a J-beta primer mix, a second PCR proceeded for about 6 to 11 cycles. TCRdb analysed the 5' RACE reads with MiXCR anew, one entry per CDR3 protein. The data hold 1.4 million to 1.5 million distinct CDR3 sequences, with approximately 42% observed a single time. The chain uses TRBV20-1 and TRBJ2-5, with a weak D call TRBD2 (6 bases). The tail of the sequence fits TRBJ2-7 better, so the J call may be wrong. The TCR comes from a woman aged 18 to 35 in good health. The sample comprised blood. The CDR3, as DNA: TGCAGTGCTAGATCCGGACTAACGGGCGAGCAGTACTTC. Its translation is CSARSGLTGEQYF.